Each of the 12 T cell receptor beta chains below was sequenced from the same sample in a study of T-cell memory formation after mild COVID-19. TCRdb reanalysed the 5' RACE reads using MiXCR and keeps one entry per CDR3 protein. The table has under 250,000 distinct CDR3 sequences, about 11% seen once. Sequencing was done on a sample of PBMCs or a T cell subset sorted from them (not recorded which). Source of these receptors: a man between 18 and 29 years old who had mild COVID-19 (a few samples of this study predate the infection). Cell type and time point are not known.

The chain is built from TRBV9 and TRBJ2-2, with D perhaps given as TRBD1 or TRBD2 (5 bases each). The CDR3 contains 15 residues. V dropped 4 bases and J dropped 4 bases, with 14 bases sitting between them. CDR1 is SGDLS and CDR2 is YYNGEE in the germline V gene. CDR3 DNA sequence: TGTGCCAGCAGCTTTGTTGGGGGTGCCACCGGGGAGCTGTTTTTT. It codes for CASSFVGGATGELFF.

This clonotype was picked up many times. This sequence joins TRBV5-1 and TRBJ2-3; a possible D gene is TRBD1 (5 bases). CDR1 is SGHRS and CDR2 is YFSETQ in the germline V gene. CDR3 length: 17 amino acids. V lost 0 bases and J lost 6, with 20 bases in between. The chain's CDR3 is CASSLARAGKVLDTQYF. The DNA for the CDR3 is TGCGCCAGCAGCTTGGCCAGGGCAGGGAAGGTGTTGGATACGCAGTATTTT.

The chain joins TRBV15 to TRBJ1-5; 7 nucleotides match TRBD1. The V gene end was trimmed by 5 bases and the J gene end by 4 bases; junction bases not matched to a gene: 11. This CDR3 spans 16 amino acids. Looked up from germline, CDR1 is LNHNV and CDR2 is YYDKDF (reference sequence). The CDR3, as DNA: TGTGCCACCAGCGAAGTGATATACAGGGGAAATCAGCCCCAGCATTTT. Translated: CATSEVIYRGNQPQHF.

The chain carries TRBV5-1 and TRBJ1-1; possibly TRBD1 for D (5 bases). V lost 0 bases and J 8 bases, leaving 14 bases between the germline ends. The CDR3 is 14 amino acids. The V gene's germline CDR1 is SGHRS and CDR2 YFSETQ. The CDR3 sequence is CASSLASQGAEAFF. CDR3 DNA sequence: TGCGCCAGCAGCTTGGCTTCCCAGGGCGCGGAAGCTTTCTTT. Filled out from reference TRBV5-1 and TRBJ1-1, the complete variable domain reads KAGVTQTPRYLIKTRGQQVTLSCSPISGHRSVSWYQQTPGQGLQFLFEYFSETQRNKGNFPGRFSGRQFSNSRSEMNVSTLELGDSALYLCASSLASQGAEAFFGQGTRLTVV.

The table lists this clonotype with a few counts. This chain connects TRBV9 to TRBJ2-1; no reliable D call. The CDR3 contains 15 residues. CDR1 and CDR2 from the germline V gene are SGDLS and YYNGEE. Trimming took off 4 bases at V and 3 bases at J, with 14 bases between the two ends. The CDR3 is CASSTQGSGYNEQFF. Here the CDR3 DNA reads TGTGCCAGCAGCACCCAAGGGTCAGGCTACAATGAGCAGTTCTTC.

This chain connects TRBV7-2 to TRBJ1-2; 8 bases are a match to TRBD1. CDR3 length: 13 residues. CDR1 and CDR2 (germline): SGHTA, FQGNSA. V lost 4 bases and J lost 8; bases outside the gene matches: 6. The CDR3 coding sequence is TGTGCCAGCAGCTGGCAGGGGGCCGGGGGCTACACCTTC. The encoded protein is CASSWQGAGGYTF.

The chain has TRBV25-1 and TRBJ1-5; 8 bases map to TRBD1. The CDR3 contains 15 residues. Per germline, CDR1 MGHDK and CDR2 SYGVNS. V dropped 4 bases and J dropped 7; count of bases not matched to a gene: 9. CDR3 loop: CASSGTSGGHQPQHF. The CDR3 nucleotides read TGTGCCAGCAGTGGGACCTCAGGGGGCCACCAGCCCCAGCATTTT.

The sample holds a few counts of this clonotype. The chain is built from TRBV7-2 and TRBJ2-5; maybe TRBD2 (6 bases). CDR1 is SGHTA and CDR2 is FQGNSA in the germline V gene. The CDR3 has 14 amino acids. Trimming took 4 bases from V and 4 from J, leaving 13 bases between them. The CDR3 region has the DNA TGTGCCAGCAGCTCCCGGAGGGGACGAGAGACCCAGTACTTC. It codes for CASSSRRGRETQYF.

Only a few counts were recorded for this clonotype. V gene TRBV7-2 combines with J gene TRBJ2-4; D remains ambiguous. CDR1 is SGHTA and CDR2 is FQGNSA in the germline V gene. The CDR3 extends over 14 amino acids. Trimming stripped 1 base from V and 4 bases from J, with 8 bases between. The CDR3 DNA sequence: TGTGCCAGCAGCTTAGAAGCCGGTAAAAACATTCAGTACTTC. This sequence encodes CASSLEAGKNIQYF.

V is TRBV6-5 and J is TRBJ2-3; 8 nucleotides match TRBD2. The J segment lost 3 bases and the V segment lost 2 bases, leaving 19 bases of the junction unmatched. The CDR3 extends over 20 amino acids. The germline CDR1 and CDR2 sequences are MNHEY and SVGAGI. Here the CDR3 reads CASSYRRGKKSGGRTDTQYF. CDR3 in DNA: TGTGCCAGCAGTTACCGACGAGGCAAGAAAAGCGGGGGCCGAACAGATACGCAGTATTTT.

The rearrangement joins TRBV7-2 to TRBJ2-7, with 11 bases lining up with TRBD2. V was clipped by 2 bases and J by 4 bases; unmatched bases: 7. Germline-derived CDR1 and CDR2 are SGHTA and FQGNSA. The CDR3 is 16 amino acids. As DNA, the CDR3 is TGTGCCAGCAGCTTATGGCTAGCGGGGGGTCCTTACGAGCAGTACTTC. Translated, it gives CASSLWLAGGPYEQYF.

This clonotype was seen a handful of times. This rearrangement joins TRBV10-1 to TRBJ2-7; 7 positions agree with TRBD1. The CDR3 contains 14 residues. With V trimmed by 5 bases and J by 3 bases, 7 bases remained unmatched. Per germline, CDR1 WNHNN and CDR2 SYGVQD (reference sequence). CDR3 protein: CASSHPDRSYEQYF. CDR3 DNA: TGCGCCAGCAGTCATCCGGACAGGAGCTACGAGCAGTACTTC.